A selection of T cell receptor beta chains follows, all from one sample in a study of shared clonotypes between healthy human individuals. Profiling relied on immunoSEQ multiplex PCR, and the TCRdb table lists in-frame clones only, not all of them. The repertoire holds about 1.1 million clones, with about four fifths as singletons. The source material was memory CD4+ T cells from PBMCs. The receptors were sampled from a man younger than 35 in good health. Some clones in this sample may be carry-over from other donors' samples. Both conserved end residues are part of each CDR3.

v_gene	j_gene	CDR3aa
TRBV18	TRBJ1-5	CASSPRPERWSNQPQHF
TRBV28	TRBJ1-2	CASSLQGAIKGYTF
TRBV28	TRBJ1-2	CASLERDNYGYTF
TRBV7-9	TRBJ2-3	CASSSLVTQGRTDTQYF
TRBV5-1	TRBJ2-3	CASSVRQGPTDTQYF
TRBV11-2	TRBJ1-2	CASSHHRGQSSTNYGYTF
TRBV2	TRBJ2-5	CASSGLAEETQYF
TRBV10-3	TRBJ2-1	CAISESAISYEQFF
TRBV19	TRBJ1-2	CASSISGGGYTF
TRBV2	TRBJ1-3	CASSRNRGRGNTIYF
TRBV29-1	TRBJ2-7	CSGTSGTYEQYF
TRBV7-3	TRBJ2-2	CASSFGLANTGELFF
TRBV7-9	TRBJ2-3	CASSLAGEDTQYF
TRBV7-9	TRBJ2-5	CASSLVQRAGGGETQYF
TRBV29-1	TRBJ2-7	CSVEGLAGVLYEQYF
TRBV30	TRBJ2-3	CAWSVSGRRSGDTQYF
TRBV11-2	TRBJ2-1	CASSLGLLAGGSPYNEQFF
TRBV18	TRBJ2-7	CASSSPYEQYF
TRBV10-3	TRBJ2-3	CAISKTSSGTDTQYF
TRBV11-2	TRBJ2-7	CASSLAGYGEQYF
TRBV14	TRBJ1-1	CASSQAGGVTEAFF
TRBV28	TRBJ2-1	CASSPSGSRNEQFF